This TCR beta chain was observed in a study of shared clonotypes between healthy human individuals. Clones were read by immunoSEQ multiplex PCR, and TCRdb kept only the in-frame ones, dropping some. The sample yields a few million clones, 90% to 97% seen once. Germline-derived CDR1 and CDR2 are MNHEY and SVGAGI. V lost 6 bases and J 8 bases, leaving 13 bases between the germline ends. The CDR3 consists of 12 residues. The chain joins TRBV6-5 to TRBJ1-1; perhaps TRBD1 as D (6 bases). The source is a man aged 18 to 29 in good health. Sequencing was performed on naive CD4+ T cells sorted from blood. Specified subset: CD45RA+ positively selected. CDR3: CASRGQSPEAFF. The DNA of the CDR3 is TGTGCCAGCAGAGGACAGTCCCCCGAAGCTTTCTTT.